The entry below describes one TCR beta chain. What it binds is unknown. The TCR beta cDNA came from 5'RACE template switching with UMIs. TCRdb reprocessed the 5' RACE reads, with one entry per CDR3 protein and no DNA. This sample's table has under 200,000 distinct CDR3 sequences. The CDR3 consists of 14 residues. The germline V gene has CDR1 SGHKS and CDR2 YYEKEE (reference sequence). The sample comes from a study of T cells expressing NK-cell markers. Background on the study: The TCR beta repertoires were obtained from sorted CD3+CD56+NKG2C+, CD3+CD56+NKG2C- and CD3+CD56-NKG2C+ T cells.

The study's findings and limits: Clones of NKG2C+ T cells that had expanded were of unclear HCMV specificity.

The chain links TRBV5-5 to TRBJ2-3; TCRdb names TRBD2, which stays unverified in the absence of DNA. Source material: blood T cells: a sorted CD56 or NKG2C T cell subset, CD4+ or CD8+ T cells, or bulk PBMC T cells (not recorded which). This sequence originates from a woman between 18 and 70 years old in good health. The CDR3 reads CASSVSGSTDTQYF.